This TCR beta chain originates from a study of blood T cell repertoires in COVID-19. TCRdb's table, derived via immunoSEQ multiplex PCR, lists solely in-frame clones and lacks some. The repertoire holds 70,000 or so clones, with over 75% as singletons. This CDR3 spans 16 amino acids. V shed 7 bases, J shed 4 bases, and the junction held 13 bases outside the gene matches. CDR1 and CDR2 (germline): MNHEY, SMNVEV (reference sequence). This clone was detected only a few times. The material sequenced was peripheral blood. The receptor was derived from a woman between 18 and 30 years old with acute or convalescent COVID-19. V and J are TRBV27 and TRBJ2-1; 7 positions agree with TRBD2. CDR3 sequence: CASTPLGSSGYNEQFF. In DNA, the CDR3 is TGTGCCAGCACCCCCCTGGGGTCTAGCGGTTACAATGAGCAGTTCTTC.